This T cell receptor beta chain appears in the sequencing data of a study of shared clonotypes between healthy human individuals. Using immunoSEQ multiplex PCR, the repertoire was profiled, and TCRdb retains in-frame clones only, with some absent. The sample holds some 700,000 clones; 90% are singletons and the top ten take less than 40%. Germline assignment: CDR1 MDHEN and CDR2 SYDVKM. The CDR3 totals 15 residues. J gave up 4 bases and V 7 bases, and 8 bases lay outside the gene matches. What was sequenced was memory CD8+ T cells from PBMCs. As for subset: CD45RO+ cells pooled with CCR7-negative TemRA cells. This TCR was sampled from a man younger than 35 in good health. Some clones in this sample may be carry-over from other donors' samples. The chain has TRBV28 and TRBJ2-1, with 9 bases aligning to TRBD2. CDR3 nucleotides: TGTGCCAGCAACATAGCGGGAGATGGGTACAATGAGCAGTTCTTC. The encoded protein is CASNIAGDGYNEQFF. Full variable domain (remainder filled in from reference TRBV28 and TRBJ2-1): DVKVTQSSRYLVKRTGEKVFLECVQDMDHENMFWYRQDPGLGLRLIYFSYDVKMKEKGDIPEGYSVSREKKERFSLILESASTNQTSMYLCASNIAGDGYNEQFFGPGTRLTVL.